This is a list of T cell receptor beta chains from one sample in a study of blood T cell repertoires in COVID-19. The method was immunoSEQ multiplex PCR; TCRdb's version includes in-frame clones alone and lacks a portion of them. Among approximately 470,000 clones listed, 80% to 90% were seen once. The sample was peripheral blood. The origin of the receptors is a human donor in a cohort sampled during active COVID-19. Each CDR3 is given with its conserved first and last residue. The order of the fields is clone size, J gene, D gene, V gene, CDR3 protein, CDR3 DNA. The D gene is left open where the match is weak. Rows give clone size only sometimes, using once, few, many, or a class for an expanded clone.

size: many
J: TRBJ1-1
D: NA
V: TRBV28
CDR3: CASNVVRGNTEAFF
DNA: TGTGCCAGCAACGTTGTCAGAGGGAACACTGAAGCTTTCTTT

size: NA
J: TRBJ2-1
D: TRBD2
V: TRBV18
CDR3: CASSPIGTRDNEQFF
DNA: TGTGCCAGCTCCCCGATAGGGACTAGAGACAATGAGCAGTTCTTC

size: NA
J: TRBJ1-3
D: NA
V: TRBV19
CDR3: CASGTSSGNTIYF
DNA: TGTGCCAGTGGCACAAGCTCTGGAAACACCATATATTTT

size: NA
J: TRBJ2-1
D: TRBD2
V: TRBV7-3
CDR3: CASSLGASGYLNEQFF
DNA: TGTGCCAGCAGCTTAGGGGCTAGCGGGTACCTCAATGAGCAGTTCTTC

size: few
J: TRBJ1-6
D: TRBD1
V: TRBV30
CDR3: CAWRAGQGLYNSPLHF
DNA: TGTGCCTGGAGGGCCGGACAGGGGCTTTATAATTCACCCCTCCACTTT

size: few
J: TRBJ2-2
D: TRBD2
V: TRBV7-3
CDR3: CASSLASAGASNTGELFF
DNA: TGTGCCAGCAGCTTAGCTTCAGCGGGAGCCTCGAACACCGGGGAGCTGTTTTTT

size: NA
J: TRBJ2-3
D: NA
V: TRBV6-1
CDR3: CASSEANRDTQYF
DNA: TGTGCCAGCAGTGAAGCGAACAGGGACACGCAGTATTTT

size: NA
J: TRBJ2-7
D: TRBD1
V: TRBV2
CDR3: CASTKGTGAYEQYF
DNA: TGTGCCAGCACCAAGGGGACAGGGGCCTACGAGCAGTACTTC

size: NA
J: TRBJ1-1
D: NA
V: TRBV6-2/TRBV6-3
CDR3: CASSAITEAFF
DNA: TGTGCCAGCAGCGCGATCACTGAAGCTTTCTTT

size: NA
J: TRBJ2-5
D: NA
V: TRBV2
CDR3: CASSEGRGAETQYF
DNA: TGTGCCAGCAGTGAAGGCCGGGGGGCCGAGACCCAGTACTTC

size: NA
J: TRBJ2-2
D: NA
V: TRBV4-2
CDR3: CASSQEGGRTANTGELFF
DNA: TGTGCCAGCAGCCAAGAGGGGGGGCGGACCGCGAACACCGGGGAGCTGTTTTTT

size: NA
J: TRBJ2-7
D: TRBD1
V: TRBV5-1
CDR3: CASSFDPGQAYEQYF
DNA: TGCGCCAGCAGCTTCGACCCGGGACAGGCCTACGAGCAGTACTTC

size: NA
J: TRBJ1-2
D: NA
V: TRBV10-3
CDR3: CAISTETNYGYTF
DNA: TGTGCCATCTCAACAGAAACTAACTATGGCTACACCTTC

size: once
J: TRBJ2-7
D: NA
V: TRBV30
CDR3: CAWSVAGALSYEQYF
DNA: TGTGCCTGGAGTGTAGCGGGCGCTCTCTCCTACGAGCAGTACTTC

size: NA
J: TRBJ1-5
D: NA
V: TRBV5-1
CDR3: CASSLEGGKQPQHF
DNA: TGCGCCAGCAGCTTGGAAGGGGGAAAACAGCCCCAGCATTTT

size: NA
J: TRBJ2-2
D: TRBD2
V: TRBV18
CDR3: CASSPDSSGRKIGELFF
DNA: TGTGCCAGCTCACCCGACTCTAGCGGGAGGAAAATCGGGGAGCTGTTTTTT

size: once
J: TRBJ2-5
D: NA
V: TRBV18
CDR3: CASSPRGSQETQYF
DNA: TGTGCCAGCTCACCACGAGGGTCCCAAGAGACCCAGTACTTC

size: NA
J: TRBJ2-5
D: TRBD1
V: TRBV29-1
CDR3: CSVEPIGTGIWYQETQYF
DNA: TGCAGCGTTGAACCGATAGGGACAGGGATTTGGTACCAAGAGACCCAGTACTTC

size: NA
J: TRBJ1-4
D: TRBD1
V: TRBV5-5
CDR3: CATGQGPGRNEKLFF
DNA: TGTGCCACTGGACAGGGACCAGGCCGGAATGAAAAACTGTTTTTT

size: NA
J: TRBJ2-1
D: NA
V: TRBV7-8
CDR3: CASSPIVITSHEQFF
DNA: TGTGCCAGCAGCCCGATCGTAATTACTAGTCATGAGCAGTTCTTC

size: NA
J: TRBJ1-2
D: NA
V: TRBV4-3
CDR3: CASSPRQGGTYGYTF
DNA: TGCGCCAGCAGCCCGCGGCAGGGAGGTACCTATGGCTACACCTTC

size: NA
J: TRBJ1-1
D: NA
V: TRBV12-3/TRBV12-4
CDR3: CASSLRSRWEAFF
DNA: TGTGCCAGCAGTTTGAGGTCTCGATGGGAAGCTTTCTTT

size: NA
J: TRBJ2-2
D: TRBD1
V: TRBV29-1
CDR3: CSVEVGQGIGELFF
DNA: TGCAGCGTTGAAGTTGGACAGGGGATCGGGGAGCTGTTTTTT

size: NA
J: TRBJ2-3
D: NA
V: TRBV19
CDR3: CASSPPLGTQYF
DNA: TGTGCCAGTAGTCCTCCTCTTGGCACGCAGTATTTT

size: NA
J: TRBJ2-1
D: NA
V: TRBV7-3
CDR3: CASRYSGTNNEQFF
DNA: TGTGCCAGCAGGTACTCCGGGACAAATAATGAGCAGTTCTTC

size: NA
J: TRBJ2-2
D: TRBD2
V: TRBV27
CDR3: CASSRGGLAGAAGELFF
DNA: TGTGCCAGCAGCCGCGGGGGTCTAGCGGGAGCTGCCGGGGAGCTGTTTTTT

size: NA
J: TRBJ2-1
D: TRBD2
V: TRBV11-2
CDR3: CASSLGGGGKAYNEQFF
DNA: TGTGCCAGCAGCTTAGGGGGGGGAGGTAAGGCGTACAATGAGCAGTTCTTC

size: NA
J: TRBJ2-3
D: TRBD2
V: TRBV5-4
CDR3: CASSSRTSGTTDTQYF
DNA: TGTGCCAGCAGCTCGAGGACTAGCGGCACCACAGATACGCAGTATTTT

size: few
J: TRBJ1-1
D: NA
V: TRBV5-5
CDR3: CASGNRAEAFF
DNA: TGTGCCAGCGGCAACAGGGCTGAAGCTTTCTTT

size: NA
J: TRBJ1-5
D: NA
V: TRBV28
CDR3: CASSGFNQPQHF
DNA: TGTGCCAGCAGCGGGTTCAATCAGCCCCAGCATTTT

size: NA
J: TRBJ2-7
D: NA
V: TRBV5-1
CDR3: CASRSETYEQYF
DNA: TGCGCCAGCCGCAGCGAAACCTACGAGCAGTACTTC

size: NA
J: TRBJ1-3
D: NA
V: TRBV3-1/TRBV3-2
CDR3: CASSPPVVHGNTIYF
DNA: TGTGCCAGCAGCCCCCCGGTTGTCCACGGAAACACCATATATTTT

size: NA
J: TRBJ1-1
D: TRBD1
V: TRBV9
CDR3: CASSVGTGGSLFTEAFF
DNA: TGTGCCAGCAGCGTAGGGACAGGGGGTAGTTTGTTCACTGAAGCTTTCTTT

size: NA
J: TRBJ1-1
D: TRBD1
V: TRBV28
CDR3: CASRRRGRNTEAFF
DNA: TGTGCCAGCAGGCGAAGGGGGCGGAACACTGAAGCTTTCTTT

size: many
J: TRBJ1-5
D: NA
V: TRBV28
CDR3: CASSAERGYQPQHF
DNA: TGTGCCAGCAGCGCTGAAAGGGGCTATCAGCCCCAGCATTTT

size: NA
J: TRBJ1-4
D: NA
V: TRBV3-1/TRBV3-2
CDR3: CASSRQDTNEKLFF
DNA: TGTGCCAGCAGTCGACAGGATACTAATGAAAAACTGTTTTTT

size: NA
J: TRBJ1-4
D: TRBD1
V: TRBV14
CDR3: CASSSGTGREKLFF
DNA: TGTGCCAGCAGCTCCGGGACAGGGCGAGAAAAACTGTTTTTT

size: NA
J: TRBJ2-1
D: TRBD2
V: TRBV5-4
CDR3: CASSSPGGGGRGEQFF
DNA: TGTGCCAGCAGCTCCCCGGGAGGGGGGGGCAGGGGTGAGCAGTTCTTC

size: NA
J: TRBJ1-4
D: NA
V: TRBV6-2/TRBV6-3
CDR3: CASSRDLANEKLFF
DNA: TGTGCCAGCAGCCGGGACTTAGCAAATGAAAAACTGTTTTTT

size: NA
J: TRBJ2-7
D: TRBD1
V: TRBV18
CDR3: CASSLKQGQRPYEQYF
DNA: TGTGCCAGCTCACTGAAACAGGGACAGAGACCCTACGAGCAGTACTTC

size: NA
J: TRBJ2-7
D: NA
V: TRBV2
CDR3: CASSDSYEQYF
DNA: TGTGCCAGCAGTGACTCTTACGAGCAGTACTTC

size: NA
J: TRBJ2-2
D: NA
V: TRBV9
CDR3: CASSKALMGLATNTGELFF
DNA: TGTGCCAGCAGCAAGGCCCTAATGGGTCTAGCCACCAACACCGGGGAGCTGTTTTTT

size: NA
J: TRBJ2-2
D: NA
V: TRBV25-1
CDR3: CASSEWRVGNTGELFF
DNA: TGTGCCAGCAGTGAATGGCGGGTGGGGAACACCGGGGAGCTGTTTTTT

size: once
J: TRBJ2-7
D: TRBD2
V: TRBV2
CDR3: CASSGGTSGRYEQYF
DNA: TGTGCCAGCAGTGGTGGGACTAGCGGGAGATACGAGCAGTACTTC

size: NA
J: TRBJ2-7
D: NA
V: TRBV6-5
CDR3: CASSYSRPVIEQYF
DNA: TGTGCCAGCAGTTACTCGAGGCCGGTAATCGAGCAGTACTTC

size: NA
J: TRBJ1-1
D: NA
V: TRBV7-2
CDR3: CASSLARADPEAFF
DNA: TGTGCCAGCAGCTTAGCCAGGGCCGATCCTGAAGCTTTCTTT

size: NA
J: TRBJ2-6
D: NA
V: TRBV5-6
CDR3: CASSPTTTGRHTGANVLTF
DNA: TGTGCCAGCAGCCCCACCACCACAGGTCGTCATACTGGGGCCAACGTCCTGACTTTC